This TCR beta chain was recovered during a study of T cell changes during pregnancy in multiple sclerosis. J gave up 6 bases and V 8 bases, and 6 bases lay outside the gene matches. The CDR3 is made up of 13 amino acids. CDR1 and CDR2 (germline): SNHLY, FYNNEI. Only in-frame clones appear in the TCRdb table, and some are missing; sequencing was by immunoSEQ multiplex PCR. This table has around 30,000 clones, about 90% appearing once. The origin of this receptor is a female donor in good health, enrolled as a control in a pregnancy study. The chain employs TRBV2 and TRBJ2-3; 9 bases agree with TRBD1. The sample in question was CD4+ T cells from peripheral blood mononuclear cells, obtained in the third trimester of pregnancy. The CDR3 here is CASSRDRADTQYF. For the CDR3, the DNA is TGTGCCAGCTCCAGGGACAGGGCGGATACGCAGTATTTT. Together with reference TRBV2 and TRBJ2-3, the CDR3 gives the full variable domain: EPEVTQTPSHQVTQMGQEVILRCVPISNHLYFYWYRQILGQKVEFLVSFYNNEISEKSEIFDDQFSVERPDGSNFTLKIRSTKLEDSAMYFCASSRDRADTQYFGPGTRLTVL.